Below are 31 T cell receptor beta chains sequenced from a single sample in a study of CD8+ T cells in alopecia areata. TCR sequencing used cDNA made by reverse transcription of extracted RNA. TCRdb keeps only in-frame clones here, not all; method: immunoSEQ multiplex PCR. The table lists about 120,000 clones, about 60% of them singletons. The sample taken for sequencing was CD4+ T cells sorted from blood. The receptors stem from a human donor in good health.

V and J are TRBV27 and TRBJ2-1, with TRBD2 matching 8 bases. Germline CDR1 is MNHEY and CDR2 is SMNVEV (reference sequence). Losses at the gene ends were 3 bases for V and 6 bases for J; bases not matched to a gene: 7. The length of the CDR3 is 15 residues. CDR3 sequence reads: CASSFFGGGINEQFF. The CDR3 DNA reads TGTGCCAGCAGTTTCTTCGGGGGGGGCATCAATGAGCAGTTCTTC.

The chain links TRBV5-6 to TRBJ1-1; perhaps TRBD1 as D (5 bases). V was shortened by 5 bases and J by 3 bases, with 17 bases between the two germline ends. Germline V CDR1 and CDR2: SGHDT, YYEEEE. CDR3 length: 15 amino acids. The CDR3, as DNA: TGTGCCAGCAGGCTCCTGGCAGGGAAGGACACTGAAGCTTTCTTT. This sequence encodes CASRLLAGKDTEAFF.

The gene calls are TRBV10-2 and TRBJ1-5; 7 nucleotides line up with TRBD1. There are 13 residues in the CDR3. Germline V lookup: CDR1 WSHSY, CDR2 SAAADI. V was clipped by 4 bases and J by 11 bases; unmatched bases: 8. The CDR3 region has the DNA TGCGCCAGCAGTGCCGCGACAGGGTCAGCCCAGCATTTT. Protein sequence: CASSAATGSAQHF.

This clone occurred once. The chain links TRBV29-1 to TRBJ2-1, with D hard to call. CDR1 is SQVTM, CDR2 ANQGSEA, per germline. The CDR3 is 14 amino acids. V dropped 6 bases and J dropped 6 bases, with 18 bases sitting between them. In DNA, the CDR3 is TGCAGCGTCCCCCCGCAGTTCCCGGGCAATGAGCAGTTCTTC. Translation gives CSVPPQFPGNEQFF.

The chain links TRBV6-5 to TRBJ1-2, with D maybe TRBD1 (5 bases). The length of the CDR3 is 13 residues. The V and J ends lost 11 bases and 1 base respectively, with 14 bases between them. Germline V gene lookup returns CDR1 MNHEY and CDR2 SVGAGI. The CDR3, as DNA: TGTGCCTGCTTAGTCGGACATAACTATGGCTACACCTTC. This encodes CACLVGHNYGYTF.

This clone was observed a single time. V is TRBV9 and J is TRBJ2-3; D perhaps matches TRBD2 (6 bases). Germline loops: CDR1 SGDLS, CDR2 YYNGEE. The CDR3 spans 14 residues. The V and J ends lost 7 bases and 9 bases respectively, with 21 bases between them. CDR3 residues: CASHPQVVGGTQYF. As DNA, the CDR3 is TGTGCCAGCCACCCCCAGGTTGTCGGGGGAACGCAGTATTTT.

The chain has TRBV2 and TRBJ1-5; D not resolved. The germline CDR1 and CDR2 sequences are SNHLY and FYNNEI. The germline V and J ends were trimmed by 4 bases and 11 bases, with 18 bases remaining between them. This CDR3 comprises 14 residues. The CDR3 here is CASSVGQPTVAQHF. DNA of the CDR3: TGTGCCAGCAGTGTGGGTCAGCCCACGGTAGCCCAGCATTTT.

CDR3: CSVRGPDGASTDTQYF. The CDR3 coding sequence is TGCAGCGTGCGCGGCCCGGACGGGGCTAGCACAGATACGCAGTATTTT. This chain uses TRBV29-1 with TRBJ2-3; D may be TRBD1 or TRBD2 (5 bases each). CDR3 length: 16 amino acids. Germline V gene sequence: CDR1 SQVTM, CDR2 ANQGSEA. V was pared by 6 bases and J by 0 bases, with 19 bases between.

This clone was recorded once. This CDR3 reads CSVDEGGNTEAFF. In DNA form, the CDR3 reads TGCAGCGTCGACGAAGGAGGGAACACTGAAGCTTTCTTT. The rearrangement joins TRBV29-1 to TRBJ1-1; D unresolved. The CDR3 is 13 amino acids. With 6 bases removed from V and 1 base from J, the gap between germline ends came to 12 bases. Germline V CDR1 and CDR2: SQVTM, ANQGSEA.

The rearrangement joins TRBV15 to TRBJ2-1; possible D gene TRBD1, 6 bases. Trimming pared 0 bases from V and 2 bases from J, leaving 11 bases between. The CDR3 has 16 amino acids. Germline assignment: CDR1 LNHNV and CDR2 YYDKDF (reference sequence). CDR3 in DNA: TGTGCCACCAGCAGAGAGACCGGGACAACCTACAATGAGCAGTTCTTC. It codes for CATSRETGTTYNEQFF. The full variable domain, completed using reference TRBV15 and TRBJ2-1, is DAMVIQNPRYQVTQFGKPVTLSCSQTLNHNVMYWYQQKSSQAPKLLFHYYDKDFNNEADTPDNFQSRRPNTSFCFLDIRSPGLGDTAMYLCATSRETGTTYNEQFFGPGTRLTVL.

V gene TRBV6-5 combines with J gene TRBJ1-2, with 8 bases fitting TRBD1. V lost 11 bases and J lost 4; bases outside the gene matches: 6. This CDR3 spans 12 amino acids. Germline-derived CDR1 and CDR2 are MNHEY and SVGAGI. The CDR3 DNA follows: TGTGCCGGATTTGACAGGGGCTATGGCTACACCTTC. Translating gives CAGFDRGYGYTF.

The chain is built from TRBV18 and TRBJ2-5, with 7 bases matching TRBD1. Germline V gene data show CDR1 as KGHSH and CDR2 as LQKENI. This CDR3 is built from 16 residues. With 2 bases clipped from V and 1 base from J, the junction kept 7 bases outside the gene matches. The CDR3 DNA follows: TGTGCCAGCTCACCAAGAGGGGGCCTCTTCCAAGAGACCCAGTACTTC. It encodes CASSPRGGLFQETQYF.

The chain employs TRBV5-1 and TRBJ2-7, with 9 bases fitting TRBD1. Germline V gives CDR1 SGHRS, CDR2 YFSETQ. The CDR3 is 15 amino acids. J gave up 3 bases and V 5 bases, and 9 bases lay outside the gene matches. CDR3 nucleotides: TGCGCCAGCAGGGGCCGGGACAGGGAAATCTACGAGCAGTACTTC. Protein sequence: CASRGRDREIYEQYF. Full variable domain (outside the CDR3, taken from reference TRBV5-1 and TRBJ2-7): KAGVTQTPRYLIKTRGQQVTLSCSPISGHRSVSWYQQTPGQGLQFLFEYFSETQRNKGNFPGRFSGRQFSNSRSEMNVSTLELGDSALYLCASRGRDREIYEQYFGPGTRLTVT.

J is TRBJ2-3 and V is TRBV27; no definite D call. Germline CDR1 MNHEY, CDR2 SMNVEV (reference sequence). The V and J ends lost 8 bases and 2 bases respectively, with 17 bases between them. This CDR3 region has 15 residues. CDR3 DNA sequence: TGTGCCAGCGCCCGGACGGGTGGGGACACAGATACGCAGTATTTT. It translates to CASARTGGDTDTQYF.

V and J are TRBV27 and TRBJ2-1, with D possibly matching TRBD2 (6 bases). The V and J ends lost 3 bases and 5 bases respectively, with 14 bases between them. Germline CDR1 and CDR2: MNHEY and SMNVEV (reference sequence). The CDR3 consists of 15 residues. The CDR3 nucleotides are TGTGCCAGCAGTTTGAGCCGGGACTCAGACAATGAGCAGTTCTTC. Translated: CASSLSRDSDNEQFF.

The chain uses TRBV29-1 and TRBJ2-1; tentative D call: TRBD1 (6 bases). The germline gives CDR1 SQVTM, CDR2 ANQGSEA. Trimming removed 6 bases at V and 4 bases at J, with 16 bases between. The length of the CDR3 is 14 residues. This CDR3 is CSVAGPGVYNEQFF. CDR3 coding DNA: TGCAGCGTCGCCGGGCCAGGGGTTTACAATGAGCAGTTCTTC.

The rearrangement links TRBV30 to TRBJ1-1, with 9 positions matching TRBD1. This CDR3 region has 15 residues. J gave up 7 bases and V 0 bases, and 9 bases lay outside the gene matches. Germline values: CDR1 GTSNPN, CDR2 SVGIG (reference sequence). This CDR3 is CAWSVTGTGTREAFF. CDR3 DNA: TGTGCCTGGAGTGTTACCGGGACAGGGACCCGTGAAGCTTTCTTT.

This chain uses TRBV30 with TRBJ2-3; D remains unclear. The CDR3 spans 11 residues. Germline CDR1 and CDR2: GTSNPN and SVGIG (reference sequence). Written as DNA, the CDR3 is TGTGTGGCTGGGAACACAGATACGCAGTATTTT. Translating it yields CVAGNTDTQYF.

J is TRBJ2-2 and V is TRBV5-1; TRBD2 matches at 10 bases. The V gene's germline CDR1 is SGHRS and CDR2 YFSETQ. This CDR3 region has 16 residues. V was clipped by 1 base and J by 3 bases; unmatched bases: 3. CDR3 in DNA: TGCGCCAGCAGCTTGACTAGCGGGGATTACACCGGGGAGCTGTTTTTT. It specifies CASSLTSGDYTGELFF.

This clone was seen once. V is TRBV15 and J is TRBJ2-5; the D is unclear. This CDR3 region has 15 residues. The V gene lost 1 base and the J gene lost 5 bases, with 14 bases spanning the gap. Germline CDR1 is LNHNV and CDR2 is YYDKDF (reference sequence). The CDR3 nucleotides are TGTGCCACCAGCAGAGTGCCGGGCCTGGGGGAGACCCAGTACTTC. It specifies CATSRVPGLGETQYF.

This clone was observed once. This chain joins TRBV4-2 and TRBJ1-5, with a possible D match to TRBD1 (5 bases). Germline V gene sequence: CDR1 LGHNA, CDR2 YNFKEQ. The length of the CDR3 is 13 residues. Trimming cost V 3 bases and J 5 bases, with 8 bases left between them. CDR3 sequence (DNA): TGTGCCAGCAGCCAGGGGCTATATCAGCCCCAGCATTTT. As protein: CASSQGLYQPQHF.

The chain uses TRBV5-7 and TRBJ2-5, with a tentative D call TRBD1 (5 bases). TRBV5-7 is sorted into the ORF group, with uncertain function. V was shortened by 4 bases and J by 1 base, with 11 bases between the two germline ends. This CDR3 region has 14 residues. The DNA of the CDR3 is TGTGCCAGCAGCCCACAGGTTCCCCAAGAGACCCAGTACTTC. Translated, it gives CASSPQVPQETQYF.

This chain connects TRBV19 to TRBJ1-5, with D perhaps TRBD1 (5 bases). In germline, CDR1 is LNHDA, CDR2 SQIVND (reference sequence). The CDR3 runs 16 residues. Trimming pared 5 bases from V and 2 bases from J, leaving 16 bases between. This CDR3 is CASSVPGTSGNQPQHF. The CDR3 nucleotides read TGTGCCAGTAGTGTCCCCGGGACCAGCGGCAATCAGCCCCAGCATTTT.

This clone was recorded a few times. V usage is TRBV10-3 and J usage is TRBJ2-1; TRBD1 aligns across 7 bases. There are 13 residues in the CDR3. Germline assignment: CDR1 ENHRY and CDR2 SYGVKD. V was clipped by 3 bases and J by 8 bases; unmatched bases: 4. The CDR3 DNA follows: TGTGCCATCAGTGAACAGGGGTTGGATGAGCAGTTCTTC. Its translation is CAISEQGLDEQFF.

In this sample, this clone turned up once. CDR3 sequence (DNA): TGCAGCGTTGGTGCCGGGGGGGCCATCTCTGGGGCCAACGTCCTGACTTTC. Amino acids: CSVGAGGAISGANVLTF. The rearrangement links TRBV29-1 to TRBJ2-6; 8 bases are shared with TRBD2. Germline CDR1 is SQVTM and CDR2 is ANQGSEA. J was trimmed by 0 bases and V by 4 bases; bases with no gene match: 8. This CDR3 has 17 residues. Based on the CDR3 plus reference TRBV29-1 and TRBJ2-6, the full variable domain is SAVISQKPSRDICQRGTSLTIQCQVDSQVTMMFWYRQQPGQSLTLIATANQGSEATYESGFVIDKFPISRPNLTFSTLTVSNMSPEDSSIYLCSVGAGGAISGANVLTFGAGSRLTVL.

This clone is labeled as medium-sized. CDR3 nucleotides: TGCAGCGTTGGGACAGGAAGCACAGATACGCAGTATTTT. Protein product: CSVGTGSTDTQYF. This sequence joins TRBV29-1 and TRBJ2-3; 7 positions match TRBD1. CDR3 length: 13 residues. V lost 4 bases to trimming and J lost 0 bases; unmatched junction nucleotides: 1. Germline V gene lookup returns CDR1 SQVTM and CDR2 ANQGSEA.

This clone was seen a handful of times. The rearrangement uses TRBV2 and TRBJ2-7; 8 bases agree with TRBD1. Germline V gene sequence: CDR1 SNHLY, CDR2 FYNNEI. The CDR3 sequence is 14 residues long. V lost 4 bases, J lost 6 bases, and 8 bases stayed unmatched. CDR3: CASSADRGISEQYF. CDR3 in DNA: TGTGCCAGCAGTGCCGACAGGGGAATATCCGAGCAGTACTTC.

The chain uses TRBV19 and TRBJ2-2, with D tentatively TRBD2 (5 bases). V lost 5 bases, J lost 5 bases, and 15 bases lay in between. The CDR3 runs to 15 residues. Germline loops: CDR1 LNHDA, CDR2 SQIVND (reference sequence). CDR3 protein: CASSSRGIWTGELFF. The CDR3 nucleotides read TGTGCCAGTAGTTCTCGGGGAATTTGGACCGGGGAGCTGTTTTTT. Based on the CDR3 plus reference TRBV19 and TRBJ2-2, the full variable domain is DGGITQSPKYLFRKEGQNVTLSCEQNLNHDAMYWYRQDPGQGLRLIYYSQIVNDFQKGDIAEGYSVSREKKESFPLTVTSAQKNPTAFYLCASSSRGIWTGELFFGEGSRLTVL.

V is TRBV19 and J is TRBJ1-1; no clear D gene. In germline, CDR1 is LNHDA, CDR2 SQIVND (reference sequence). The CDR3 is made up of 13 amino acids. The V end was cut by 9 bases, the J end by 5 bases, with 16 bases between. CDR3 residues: CASTRAQRTEAFF. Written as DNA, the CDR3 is TGTGCCAGCACTAGGGCGCAGCGGACTGAAGCTTTCTTT.

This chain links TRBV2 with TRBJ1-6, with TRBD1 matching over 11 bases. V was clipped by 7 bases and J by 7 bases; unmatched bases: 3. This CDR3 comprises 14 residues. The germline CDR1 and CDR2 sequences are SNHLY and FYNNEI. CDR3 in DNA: TGTGCCAGCAACCGGGACAGGGGGAATTCACCCCTCCACTTT. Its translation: CASNRDRGNSPLHF. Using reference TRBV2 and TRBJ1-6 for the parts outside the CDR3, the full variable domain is EPEVTQTPSHQVTQMGQEVILRCVPISNHLYFYWYRQILGQKVEFLVSFYNNEISEKSEIFDDQFSVERPDGSNFTLKIRSTKLEDSAMYFCASNRDRGNSPLHFGNGTRLTVT.

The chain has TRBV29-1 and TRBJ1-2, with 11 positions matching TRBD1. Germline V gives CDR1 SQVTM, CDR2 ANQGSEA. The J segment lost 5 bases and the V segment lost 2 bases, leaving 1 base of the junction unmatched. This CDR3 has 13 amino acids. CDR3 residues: CSVERDRGYGYTF. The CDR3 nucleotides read TGCAGCGTTGAAAGGGACAGGGGGTATGGCTACACCTTC.